This T cell receptor beta chain derives from a study of sequential checkpoint blockade in melanoma. Study overall: After both sequences, patients received maintenance nivolumab.

The treatment denotes: randomized to nivolumab then ipilimumab (arm A) or the reverse (arm B). Only in-frame clones appear in the TCRdb table, and some are missing; sequencing was by immunoSEQ multiplex PCR. The repertoire holds 15,000 to 20,000 clones, with 70% to 75% as singletons. The germline V gene encodes CDR1 WNHNN and CDR2 SYGVQD (reference sequence). The CDR3 runs 12 residues. V lost 10 bases and J lost 4, with 13 bases in between. Source: CD8+ T cells sorted from blood (inferred from file names), taken from a patient given nivolumab and ipilimumab in sequence. The chain couples TRBV10-1 to TRBJ1-1; TRBD1 is a possible D gene (6 bases). The receptor was isolated from a human donor with melanoma. The CDR3, as DNA: TGCGCCATAGACAGGATATTCACTGAAGCTTTCTTT. Translation: CAIDRIFTEAFF.